This T cell receptor (beta chain) was documented in a study of human T cells and chemical hapten exposure. Study context: An area of 2 cm by 2 cm on upper inner arm skin received 2% DPC for sensitization. General study points: A positive correlation with patch test score was found for PT1 expanded TCR counts.

What the library attached to individual cDNA molecules were unique molecular identifiers. A single record per CDR3 protein comes from TCRdb applying MiXCR to the RACE reads. The table shows approximately 400,000 distinct CDR3 sequences, with approximately 5.1% occurring only once. Looked up from germline, CDR1 is MNHEY and CDR2 is SVGAGI. Germline trimming cut 6 bases from V and 5 bases from J; bases unmatched to any gene: 12. The CDR3 loop spans 16 amino acids. This clonotype was seen repeatedly, ten times or more. Its specificity is not known. As for time point: patch test 1, 2 weeks after DPC sensitization. Described treatment: therapeutic diphenylcyclopropenone sensitization with weekly scalp DPC. Venepuncture was done earlier than the placement of each patch test.

The sequencing here drew on whole blood, taken in connection with sensitization to the hapten diphenylcyclopropenone (DPC). The clonotype comes from a woman in her 50s with alopecia areata. Some clones in this sample may be carry-over from other donors' samples. The rearrangement links TRBV6-5 to TRBJ2-3, with 9 bases fitting TRBD1. The CDR3 nucleotides are TGTGCCAGCAGCCTTTCCTTATGGGACAGGGTAGATACGCAGTATTTT. Translated: CASSLSLWDRVDTQYF.